A single sample gave rise to the 3 T cell receptor beta chains below, sequenced in a study of cytomegalovirus exposure and HLA in healthy donors. The study ran its PCR with 60 Vbeta and 13 Jbeta primers. Sequenced by immunoSEQ multiplex PCR; TCRdb stores in-frame clones only, minus some. The sample holds some 140,000 clones; 80% are singletons and the top ten take about 4.9%. Sequenced: PBMCs. These receptors were collected from a man aged 25-45 years in good health.

V is TRBV5-1 and J is TRBJ2-7; perhaps TRBD2 as D (6 bases). The CDR3 is made up of 15 amino acids. CDR1 is SGHRS, CDR2 YFSETQ, per germline. The V end was cut by 1 base, the J end by 2 bases, with 13 bases between. CDR3 DNA: TGCGCCAGCAGCTTGTCTGGCGGGATAGCCTACGAGCAGTACTTC. This sequence encodes CASSLSGGIAYEQYF.

The chain is built from TRBV6-6 and TRBJ1-1; D is possibly TRBD1 (5 bases). Germline CDR1 and CDR2: MNHNY and SVGAGI (reference sequence). The CDR3 has 11 amino acids. Between the trimmed V and J ends, which lost 7 bases and 7 bases, there was a span of 10 bases. The CDR3: CASTRQSEAFF. The DNA of the CDR3 is TGTGCCAGCACTAGACAGAGTGAAGCTTTCTTT.

The rearrangement joins TRBV18 to TRBJ2-7, with TRBD1 as a possible D gene (5 bases). The V end lost 0 bases, the J end lost 5 bases, and 8 bases lay between the germline ends. The CDR3 has 13 residues. The germline V gene has CDR1 KGHSH and CDR2 LQKENI. CDR3 region: CASSPPRAHEQYF. The DNA of the CDR3 is TGTGCCAGCTCACCACCCAGGGCCCACGAGCAGTACTTC.